The 20 T cell receptor beta chains below all came from one sample that was sequenced in a study of cytomegalovirus exposure and HLA in healthy donors. It was with 60 Vbeta and 13 Jbeta primers that the PCR ran. The repertoire was sequenced with immunoSEQ multiplex PCR; TCRdb's copy has only in-frame clones and lacks some. Here the sample spans 90,000 to 150,000 clones, around 77% being singletons. Sequenced input: PBMCs. The receptors shown here come from a human donor in good health.

This clone has just one count. V gene TRBV11-2 combines with J gene TRBJ1-2; D is ambiguous. The V gene lost 6 bases and the J gene lost 4 bases, with 9 bases spanning the gap. CDR3 length: 12 amino acids. Looked up from germline, CDR1 is SGHAT and CDR2 is FQNNGV. The CDR3 reads CASSPTGYGYTF. CDR3 DNA: TGTGCCAGCAGTCCGACGGGCTATGGCTACACCTTC. Supplemented by reference TRBV11-2 and TRBJ1-2, the full variable domain reads EAGVAQSPRYKIIEKRQSVAFWCNPISGHATLYWYQQILGQGPKLLIQFQNNGVVDDSQLPKDRFSAERLKGVDSTLKIQPAKLEDSAVYLCASSPTGYGYTFGSGTRLTVV.

The chain is built from TRBV30 and TRBJ1-1; possibly TRBD1 for D (6 bases). CDR3 size: 13 residues. With 4 bases removed from V and 2 bases from J, the gap between germline ends came to 11 bases. CDR1 is GTSNPN and CDR2 is SVGIG in the germline V gene (reference sequence). DNA of the CDR3: TGTGCCTGGAAGTCGGGACATAACACTGAAGCTTTCTTT. Amino acids: CAWKSGHNTEAFF.

The J gene is TRBJ2-1, the V gene TRBV19; D is unclear. There are 15 residues in the CDR3. Germline CDR1 and CDR2: LNHDA and SQIVND (reference sequence). Trimming removed 6 bases at V and 4 bases at J, with 16 bases between. The CDR3 region is CASSVVEARYNEQFF. The CDR3 DNA follows: TGTGCCAGTAGCGTTGTAGAGGCGCGATACAATGAGCAGTTCTTC.

The CDR3 DNA is TGTGCCATCAGAGGGGGGGACGGGGAGCTGTTTTTT. Encoded protein: CAIRGGDGELFF. This rearrangement joins TRBV10-3 to TRBJ2-2; a possible D gene is TRBD2 (7 bases). The length of the CDR3 is 12 residues. Per germline, CDR1 ENHRY and CDR2 SYGVKD. V was cut by 6 bases and J by 7 bases, with 9 bases left in between.

The J gene is TRBJ1-1, the V gene TRBV18, with 8 bases fitting TRBD1. This CDR3 is built from 18 residues. In germline, CDR1 is KGHSH, CDR2 LQKENI. The junction had 13 bases not matched to a gene; V was cut back by 1 base and J by 3 bases. CDR3 DNA: TGTGCCAGCTCACCACGTCCACACCCGGCACAGGGGGACACTGAAGCTTTCTTT. This codes for CASSPRPHPAQGDTEAFF.

This clone was recorded only once. CDR3 region: CASRPEGGFNQPQHF. The CDR3 nucleotides read TGTGCCAGCAGGCCGGAGGGGGGGTTCAATCAGCCCCAGCATTTT. The chain employs TRBV28 and TRBJ1-5; a possible D gene is TRBD1 (6 bases). Trimming removed 6 bases at V and 3 bases at J, with 15 bases between. This CDR3 is built from 15 residues. The germline V gene encodes CDR1 MDHEN and CDR2 SYDVKM.

V usage is TRBV6-5 and J usage is TRBJ2-1; 7 nucleotides line up with TRBD2. Trimming took 4 bases from V and 7 from J; bases not matched to a gene: 13. The germline CDR1 and CDR2 sequences are MNHEY and SVGAGI. The CDR3 sequence is 16 residues long. CDR3 sequence reads: CASSSRPGGSWNEQFF. CDR3 in DNA: TGTGCCAGCAGTTCCCGCCCCGGCGGGAGTTGGAATGAGCAGTTCTTC.

V is TRBV9 and J is TRBJ1-2; 7 bases fit TRBD1. The V and J ends lost 0 bases and 3 bases, in that order; junction bases with no gene match: 2. There are 14 residues in the CDR3. The germline gives CDR1 SGDLS, CDR2 YYNGEE. The CDR3 sequence is CASSVDRGDYGYTF. The CDR3 DNA is TGTGCCAGCAGCGTAGACAGGGGAGACTATGGCTACACCTTC. Drawing the rest from reference TRBV9 and TRBJ1-2, the complete variable domain is DSGVTQTPKHLITATGQRVTLRCSPRSGDLSVYWYQQSLDQGLQFLIQYYNGEERAKGNILERFSAQQFPDLHSELNLSSLELGDSALYFCASSVDRGDYGYTFGSGTRLTVV.

The rearrangement links TRBV18 to TRBJ2-2; the match to TRBD2 covers 8 bases. The trim removed 0 bases at V and 3 bases at J, leaving 12 bases unmatched. CDR1 is KGHSH, CDR2 LQKENI, per germline. The CDR3 is 19 amino acids. CDR3 protein: CASSPPPREAGAYTGELFF. DNA for the CDR3: TGTGCCAGCTCACCACCCCCGAGGGAAGCGGGAGCCTACACCGGGGAGCTGTTTTTT.

This clone has just one count. The V and J genes are TRBV6-5 and TRBJ2-7; 9 nucleotides match TRBD1. This CDR3 has 15 residues. After removal of 6 bases from V and 1 base from J, the junction contained 7 bases not matched to a gene. Germline V gene sequence: CDR1 MNHEY, CDR2 SVGAGI. The CDR3 DNA reads as TGTGCCAGCAGAAAACAGACAGGGGGTTCCTACGAGCAGTACTTC. Translation: CASRKQTGGSYEQYF.

This clone is a singleton in its sample. The chain links TRBV29-1 to TRBJ1-2; TRBD1 aligns across 7 bases. The CDR3 is 13 residues long. Unmatched junction bases numbered 2, after V lost 0 bases and J lost 4 bases. CDR1 and CDR2 from the germline V gene are SQVTM and ANQGSEA. The CDR3 spells CSVEDRGAYGYTF. Written as DNA, the CDR3 is TGCAGCGTTGAAGACAGGGGGGCCTATGGCTACACCTTC.

This clone appeared a few times. The chain uses TRBV10-1 and TRBJ1-3; possible D gene TRBD1, 5 bases. Germline V lookup: CDR1 WNHNN, CDR2 SYGVQD (reference sequence). Trimming took 4 bases from V and 3 from J, leaving 10 bases between them. The CDR3 length is 14 residues. DNA for the CDR3: TGCGCCAGCAGTGTCGGCCAGGGTGGAAACACCATATATTTT. Translation gives CASSVGQGGNTIYF.

The chain carries TRBV2 and TRBJ2-1; maybe TRBD2 (5 bases). The V gene's germline CDR1 is SNHLY and CDR2 FYNNEI. V was clipped by 8 bases and J by 0 bases, with 11 bases between them. This CDR3 region has 14 residues. Here the CDR3 DNA reads TGTGCCAGCGAGCAGCGGTCCTCCTACAATGAGCAGTTCTTC. The encoded protein is CASEQRSSYNEQFF.

V gene TRBV6-4 combines with J gene TRBJ1-2; D might be TRBD1 (5 bases). The CDR3 has 16 amino acids. The germline CDR1 and CDR2 sequences are MRHNA and SNTAGT. The V gene lost 5 bases and the J gene lost 4 bases, with 20 bases spanning the gap. The CDR3 nucleotides are TGTGCCAGCAGTCCCACCGGGCTAGGGGATCCCTATGGCTACACCTTC. This codes for CASSPTGLGDPYGYTF.

The V gene is TRBV5-6, the J gene TRBJ2-1; no reliable D call. From germline, CDR1 is SGHDT and CDR2 YYEEEE. Trimming cost V 0 bases and J 8 bases, with 6 bases left between them. The CDR3 runs 12 residues. This chain's CDR3 is CASSLARDEQFF. The CDR3 nucleotides are TGTGCCAGCAGCTTGGCGAGAGATGAGCAGTTCTTC.

The chain uses TRBV10-3 and TRBJ2-7; TRBD2 agrees at 15 bases. The CDR3 length is 15 residues. V was pared by 8 bases and J by 6 bases, with 8 bases of the junction left unmatched. Germline CDR1 reads ENHRY; CDR2 reads SYGVKD. CDR3 nucleotide sequence: TGTGCCATCGGGGGGGGACTAGCGGGAGGTCGCGAGCAGTACTTC. Protein product: CAIGGGLAGGREQYF.

For the CDR3, the DNA is TGCGCCAGCAGCTTGGAAGGGACTTTCACAGATACGCAGTATTTT. The encoded protein is CASSLEGTFTDTQYF. The genes are TRBV5-1 and TRBJ2-3, with D possibly matching TRBD2 (6 bases). This CDR3 comprises 15 residues. Germline CDR1 is SGHRS and CDR2 is YFSETQ. V was trimmed by 0 bases and J by 2 bases, leaving 10 bases between them.

The chain recombines TRBV15 with TRBJ1-5; unclear D gene. This CDR3 region has 14 residues. Trimming took off 1 base at V and 0 bases at J, with 4 bases between the two ends. CDR1 is LNHNV and CDR2 is YYDKDF in the germline V gene (reference sequence). CDR3: CATSRGHSNQPQHF. CDR3 sequence (DNA): TGTGCCACCAGCAGAGGACATAGCAATCAGCCCCAGCATTTT.

The genes are TRBV5-4 and TRBJ2-7; D might be TRBD1 (5 bases). This CDR3 spans 13 amino acids. Trimming shortened V by 5 bases and J by 0 bases, and 9 bases separated the two germline ends. Germline-derived CDR1 and CDR2 are SGHNT and YYREEE (reference sequence). DNA for the CDR3: TGTGCCAGCAGTCCAGGGTCCTCCTACGAGCAGTACTTC. Protein product: CASSPGSSYEQYF.

This sequence joins TRBV5-8 and TRBJ1-1; tentative D call: TRBD1 (6 bases). Between the trimmed V and J ends, which lost 0 bases and 0 bases, there was a span of 18 bases. This CDR3 comprises 18 residues. Germline V gene lookup returns CDR1 SGHTS and CDR2 YDEGEE. This CDR3 reads CASSLAAGRDNVNTEAFF. CDR3 DNA: TGTGCCAGCAGCTTGGCGGCCGGACGGGACAACGTGAACACTGAAGCTTTCTTT.